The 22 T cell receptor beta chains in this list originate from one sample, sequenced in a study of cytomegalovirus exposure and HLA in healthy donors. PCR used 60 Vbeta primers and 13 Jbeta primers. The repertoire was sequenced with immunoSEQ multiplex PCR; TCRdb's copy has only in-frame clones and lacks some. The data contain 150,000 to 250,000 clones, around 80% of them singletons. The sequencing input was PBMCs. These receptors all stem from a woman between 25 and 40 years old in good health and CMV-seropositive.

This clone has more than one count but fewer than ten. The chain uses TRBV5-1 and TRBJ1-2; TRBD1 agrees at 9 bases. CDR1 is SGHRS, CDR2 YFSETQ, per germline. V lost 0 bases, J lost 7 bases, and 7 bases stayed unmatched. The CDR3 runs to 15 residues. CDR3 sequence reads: CASSLATGGASGYTF. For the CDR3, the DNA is TGCGCCAGCAGCTTGGCCACAGGGGGCGCATCTGGCTACACCTTC. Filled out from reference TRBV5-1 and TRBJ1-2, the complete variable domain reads KAGVTQTPRYLIKTRGQQVTLSCSPISGHRSVSWYQQTPGQGLQFLFEYFSETQRNKGNFPGRFSGRQFSNSRSEMNVSTLELGDSALYLCASSLATGGASGYTFGSGTRLTVV.

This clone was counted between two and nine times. CDR3 nucleotides: TGTGCCAGCAGCTTTTTCCCGAAGATGACAGGCAATCCCTACGAGCAGTACTTC. Encoded protein: CASSFFPKMTGNPYEQYF. The V and J genes are TRBV5-4 and TRBJ2-7, with D perhaps TRBD1 (6 bases). The CDR3 length is 18 residues. The germline gives CDR1 SGHNT, CDR2 YYREEE (reference sequence). V was trimmed by 2 bases and J by 2 bases, leaving 23 bases between them.

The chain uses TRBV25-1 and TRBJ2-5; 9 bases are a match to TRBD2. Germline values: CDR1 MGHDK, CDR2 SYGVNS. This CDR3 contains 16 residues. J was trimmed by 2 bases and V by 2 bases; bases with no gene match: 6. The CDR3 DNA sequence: TGTGCCAGCAGTGAACTTAGCGGGAGTGAACAAGAGACCCAGTACTTC. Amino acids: CASSELSGSEQETQYF.

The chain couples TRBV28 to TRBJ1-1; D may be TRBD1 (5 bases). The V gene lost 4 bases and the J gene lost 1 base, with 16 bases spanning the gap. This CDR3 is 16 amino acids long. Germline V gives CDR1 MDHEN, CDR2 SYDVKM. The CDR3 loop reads CASSWGRAATNTEAFF. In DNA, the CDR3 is TGTGCCAGCAGTTGGGGGAGGGCGGCTACGAACACTGAAGCTTTCTTT.

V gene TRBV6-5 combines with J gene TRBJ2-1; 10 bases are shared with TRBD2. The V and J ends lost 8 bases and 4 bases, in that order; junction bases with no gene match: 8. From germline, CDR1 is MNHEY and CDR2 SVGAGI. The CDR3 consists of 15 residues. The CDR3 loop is CASASAGGPYNEQFF. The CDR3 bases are TGTGCCAGCGCATCAGCGGGGGGGCCTTACAATGAGCAGTTCTTC.

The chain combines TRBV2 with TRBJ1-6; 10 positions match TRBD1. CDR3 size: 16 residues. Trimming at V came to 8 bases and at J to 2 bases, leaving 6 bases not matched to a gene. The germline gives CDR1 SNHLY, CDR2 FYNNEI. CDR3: CASGFGQGAYNSPLHF. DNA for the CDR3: TGTGCCAGCGGATTCGGACAGGGGGCCTATAATTCACCCCTCCACTTT.

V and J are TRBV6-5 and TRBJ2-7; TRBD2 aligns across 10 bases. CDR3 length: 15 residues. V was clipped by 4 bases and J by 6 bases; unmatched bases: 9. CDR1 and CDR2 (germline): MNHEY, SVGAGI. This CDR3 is CASSSSGGVDREQYF. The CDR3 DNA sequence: TGTGCCAGCAGTTCCAGCGGGGGGGTCGATCGCGAGCAGTACTTC.

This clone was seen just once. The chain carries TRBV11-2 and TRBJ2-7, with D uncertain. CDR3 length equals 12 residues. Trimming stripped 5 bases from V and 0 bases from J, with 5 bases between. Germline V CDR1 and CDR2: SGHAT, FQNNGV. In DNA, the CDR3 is TGTGCCAGCAGCGAGAGCTCCTACGAGCAGTACTTC. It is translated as CASSESSYEQYF.

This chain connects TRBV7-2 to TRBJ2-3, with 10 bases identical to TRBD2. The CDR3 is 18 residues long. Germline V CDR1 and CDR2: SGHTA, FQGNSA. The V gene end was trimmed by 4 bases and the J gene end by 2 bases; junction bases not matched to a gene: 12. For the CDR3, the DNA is TGTGCCAGCAGCTCCCTCGGACTAGCGGAGGCTAACACAGATACGCAGTATTTT. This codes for CASSSLGLAEANTDTQYF.

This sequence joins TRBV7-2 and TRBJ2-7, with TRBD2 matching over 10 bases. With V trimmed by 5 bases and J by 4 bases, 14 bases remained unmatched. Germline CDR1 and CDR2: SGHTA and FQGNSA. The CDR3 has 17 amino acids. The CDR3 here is CASSKRSSGRSGYEQYF. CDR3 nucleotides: TGTGCCAGCAGCAAGCGATCTAGCGGGAGATCGGGGTACGAGCAGTACTTC.

CDR3 residues: CASKGGADTQYF. In nucleotides, the CDR3 is TGTGCCAGCAAAGGGGGCGCGGATACGCAGTATTTT. The rearrangement links TRBV6-1 to TRBJ2-3; 7 bases line up with TRBD1. The CDR3 length is 12 residues. The germline CDR1 and CDR2 sequences are MNHNS and SASEGT. The V and J ends lost 7 bases and 6 bases, in that order; junction bases with no gene match: 4.

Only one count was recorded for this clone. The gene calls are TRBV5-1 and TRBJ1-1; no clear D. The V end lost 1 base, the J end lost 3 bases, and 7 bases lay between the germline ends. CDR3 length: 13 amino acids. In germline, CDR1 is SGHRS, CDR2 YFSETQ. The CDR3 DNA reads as TGCGCCAGCAGCTTGTCGGGGTACACTGAAGCTTTCTTT. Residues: CASSLSGYTEAFF.

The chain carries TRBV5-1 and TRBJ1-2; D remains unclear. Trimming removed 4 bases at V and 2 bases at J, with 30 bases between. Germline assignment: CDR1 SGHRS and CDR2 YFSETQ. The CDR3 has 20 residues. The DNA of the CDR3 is TGCGCCAGCAGCCTATCGGGGTTGGCCCATAGTCCGCGTGCAAACTATGGCTACACCTTC. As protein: CASSLSGLAHSPRANYGYTF.

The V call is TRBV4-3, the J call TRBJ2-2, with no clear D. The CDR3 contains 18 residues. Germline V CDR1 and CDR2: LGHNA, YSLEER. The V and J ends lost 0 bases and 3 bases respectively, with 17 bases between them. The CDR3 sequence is CASSQDLSLQLYTGELFF. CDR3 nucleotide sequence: TGCGCCAGCAGCCAAGATCTAAGTCTTCAACTGTACACCGGGGAGCTGTTTTTT.

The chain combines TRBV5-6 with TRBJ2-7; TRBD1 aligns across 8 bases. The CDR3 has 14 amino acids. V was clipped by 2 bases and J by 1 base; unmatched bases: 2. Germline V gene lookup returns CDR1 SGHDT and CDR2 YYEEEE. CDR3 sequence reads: CASSLRDRSYEQYF. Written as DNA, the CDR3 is TGTGCCAGCAGCTTACGGGACAGGTCCTACGAGCAGTACTTC.

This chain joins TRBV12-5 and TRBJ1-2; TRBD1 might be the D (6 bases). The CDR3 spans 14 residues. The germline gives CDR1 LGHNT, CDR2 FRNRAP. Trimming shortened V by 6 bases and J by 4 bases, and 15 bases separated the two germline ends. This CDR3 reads CASGPTQGSYGYTF. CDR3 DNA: TGTGCTAGTGGCCCTACGCAGGGGAGCTATGGCTACACCTTC.

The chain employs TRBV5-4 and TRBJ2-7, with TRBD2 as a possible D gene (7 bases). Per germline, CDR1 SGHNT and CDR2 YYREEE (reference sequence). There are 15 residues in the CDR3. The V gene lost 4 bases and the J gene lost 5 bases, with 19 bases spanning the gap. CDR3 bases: TGTGCCAGCAGCCGAGGGGGGGGTTCCTCGAACGAGCAGTACTTC. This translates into CASSRGGGSSNEQYF. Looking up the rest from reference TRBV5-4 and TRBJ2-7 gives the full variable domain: ETGVTQSPTHLIKTRGQQVTLRCSSQSGHNTVSWYQQALGQGPQFIFQYYREEENGRGNFPPRFSGLQFPNYSSELNVNALELDDSALYLCASSRGGGSSNEQYFGPGTRLTVT.

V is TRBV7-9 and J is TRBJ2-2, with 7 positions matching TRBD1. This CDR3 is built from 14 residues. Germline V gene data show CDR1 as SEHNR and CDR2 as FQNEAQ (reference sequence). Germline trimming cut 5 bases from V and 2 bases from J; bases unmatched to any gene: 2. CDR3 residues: CASSAGGNTGELFF. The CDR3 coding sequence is TGTGCCAGCAGCGCAGGGGGTAACACCGGGGAGCTGTTTTTT.

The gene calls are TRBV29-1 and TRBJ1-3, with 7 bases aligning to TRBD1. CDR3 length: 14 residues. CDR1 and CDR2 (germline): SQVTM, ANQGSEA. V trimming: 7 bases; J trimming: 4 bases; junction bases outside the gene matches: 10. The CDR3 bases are TGCAGCGCCGGGGCAGGGGGATTCGGAAACACCATATATTTT. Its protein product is CSAGAGGFGNTIYF.

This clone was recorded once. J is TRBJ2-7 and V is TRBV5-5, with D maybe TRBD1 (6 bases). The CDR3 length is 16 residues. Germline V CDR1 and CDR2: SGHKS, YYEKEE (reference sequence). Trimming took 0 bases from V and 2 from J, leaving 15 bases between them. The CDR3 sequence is CASSLAPGDRTYEQYF. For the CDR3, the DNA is TGTGCCAGCAGCTTGGCCCCAGGGGATCGAACCTACGAGCAGTACTTC.

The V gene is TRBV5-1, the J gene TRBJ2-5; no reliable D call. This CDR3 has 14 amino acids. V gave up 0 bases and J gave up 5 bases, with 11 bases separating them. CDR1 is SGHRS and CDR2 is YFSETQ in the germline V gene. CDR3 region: CASSLGSRPETQYF. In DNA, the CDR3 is TGCGCCAGCAGCTTGGGGTCTAGGCCTGAGACCCAGTACTTC.

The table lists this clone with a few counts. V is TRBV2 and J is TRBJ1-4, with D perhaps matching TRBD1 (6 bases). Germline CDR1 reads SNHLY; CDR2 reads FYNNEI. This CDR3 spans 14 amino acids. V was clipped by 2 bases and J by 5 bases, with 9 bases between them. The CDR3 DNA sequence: TGTGCCAGCAGTGAAAGGCAGGGGAATGAAAAACTGTTTTTT. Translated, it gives CASSERQGNEKLFF.